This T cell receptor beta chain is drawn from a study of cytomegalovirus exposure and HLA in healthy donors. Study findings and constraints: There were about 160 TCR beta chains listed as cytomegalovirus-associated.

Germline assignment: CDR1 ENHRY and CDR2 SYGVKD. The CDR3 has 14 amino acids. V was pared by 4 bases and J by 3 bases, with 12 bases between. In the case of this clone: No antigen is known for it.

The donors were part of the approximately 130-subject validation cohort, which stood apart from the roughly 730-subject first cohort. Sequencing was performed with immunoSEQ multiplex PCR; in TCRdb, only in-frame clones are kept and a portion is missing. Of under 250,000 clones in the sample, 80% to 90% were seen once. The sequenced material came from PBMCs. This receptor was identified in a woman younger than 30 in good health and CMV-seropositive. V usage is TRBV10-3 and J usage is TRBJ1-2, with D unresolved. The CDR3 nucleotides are TGTGCCATCAGTGTTTCCGGGTTGGACTATGGCTACACCTTC. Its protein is CAISVSGLDYGYTF.